Listed below are T cell receptor beta chains from one sample, sequenced in a study of control samples from healthy donors and cancer patients. Repertoires were generated with immunoSEQ multiplex PCR, while TCRdb's copy carries only in-frame clones and drops some. The top ten clones hold under 25% of a sample with approximately 86,000 clones, around nine tenths of them seen once. What was sequenced was blood. The receptors were gathered from a man aged 25-45 years in good health. Each CDR3 is given with its conserved first and last residue. Fields, in order: J gene, D gene, V gene, clone size, CDR3 DNA, CDR3 protein. The D gene is left open where the match is weak. Rows may omit the clone size; those that give it use once, few, many or a size class.

J: TRBJ2-5
D: NA
V: TRBV2
size: NA
DNA: TGTGCCAGCAGCACCGATGGGAAAGAGACCCAGTACTTC
CDR3: CASSTDGKETQYF

J: TRBJ2-7
D: TRBD1
V: TRBV2
size: NA
DNA: TGTGCCAGCAGCGACGGACAGGGTCGCTACGAGCAGTACTTC
CDR3: CASSDGQGRYEQYF

J: TRBJ1-5
D: TRBD1
V: TRBV2
size: many
DNA: TGTGCCAGCAGTGCCCACCCCGGACAGGTCCTCAATCAGCCCCAGCATTTT
CDR3: CASSAHPGQVLNQPQHF

J: TRBJ1-1
D: NA
V: TRBV19
size: few
DNA: TGTGCCAGTTCCGTGGGAGCCGGTATGAACACTGAAGCTTTCTTT
CDR3: CASSVGAGMNTEAFF

J: TRBJ2-6
D: NA
V: TRBV9
size: NA
DNA: TGTGCCAGCAGCGTAGGAGGGCCTGTCTCTGGGGCCAACGTCCTGACTTTC
CDR3: CASSVGGPVSGANVLTF

J: TRBJ1-5
D: NA
V: TRBV20-1
size: NA
DNA: TGCAGTGCTAGTGGAGGGAGTCAGCCCCAGCATTTT
CDR3: CSASGGSQPQHF

J: TRBJ2-6
D: NA
V: TRBV2
size: NA
DNA: TGTGCCAGCAGCTCCCTGACCTCTGGGGCCAACGTCCTGACTTTC
CDR3: CASSSLTSGANVLTF

J: TRBJ2-2
D: NA
V: TRBV29-1
size: NA
DNA: TGCAGCGTCCAGGGTCAGGGGAACACCGGGGAGCTGTTTTTT
CDR3: CSVQGQGNTGELFF

J: TRBJ2-1
D: NA
V: TRBV24-1
size: NA
DNA: TGTGCCACCAGTGATTCCAATCCCGTCGAGCAGTTCTTC
CDR3: CATSDSNPVEQFF

J: TRBJ1-1
D: NA
V: TRBV5-1
size: NA
DNA: TGCGCCAGCAGCAGGGACGGGGACACTGAAGCTTTCTTT
CDR3: CASSRDGDTEAFF

J: TRBJ2-5
D: TRBD2
V: TRBV6-5
size: NA
DNA: TGTGCCAGCAGGGCGGGGGGCCAAGAGACCCAGTACTTC
CDR3: CASRAGGQETQYF

J: TRBJ2-5
D: NA
V: TRBV5-1
size: once
DNA: TGCGCCAGCAGCTTGGGCGGGAACCAAGAGACCCAGTACTTC
CDR3: CASSLGGNQETQYF

J: TRBJ2-2
D: NA
V: TRBV6-5
size: once
DNA: TGTGCCAGCAGTCAGCTCGGGCCAAACACTGGGGAGCTGTTTTTT
CDR3: CASSQLGPNTGELFF

J: TRBJ1-5
D: TRBD1
V: TRBV12-5
size: NA
DNA: TGTGCTAGTGGTCACGGGACAGGGAATCAGCCCCAGCATTTT
CDR3: CASGHGTGNQPQHF

J: TRBJ2-2
D: TRBD2
V: TRBV19
size: NA
DNA: TGTGCCAGTAGTATTGGGGGGGTAAACACCGGGGAGCTGTTTTTT
CDR3: CASSIGGVNTGELFF

J: TRBJ2-2
D: TRBD2
V: TRBV24-1
size: NA
DNA: TGTGCCACCAGTGATTTGAGCGGGGGACCTAACACCGGGGAGCTGTTTTTT
CDR3: CATSDLSGGPNTGELFF

J: TRBJ1-3
D: NA
V: TRBV7-8
size: NA
DNA: TGTGCCAGCAGCTTAGGGGACCGAATCTCTGGAAACACCATATATTTT
CDR3: CASSLGDRISGNTIYF

J: TRBJ1-6
D: NA
V: TRBV5-1
size: NA
DNA: TGCGCCAGCAGCTTAGGGGATTATAATTCACCCCTCCACTTT
CDR3: CASSLGDYNSPLHF

J: TRBJ2-7
D: TRBD2
V: TRBV14
size: NA
DNA: TGTGCCAGCAGCCAGGGGGGACTAGCGGGCTCCTACGAGCAGTACTTC
CDR3: CASSQGGLAGSYEQYF

J: TRBJ2-5
D: TRBD1
V: TRBV3-1/TRBV3-2
size: NA
DNA: TGTGCCAGCAGCCAAGATCCAACGGGACAGGGGATTGAGGAGACCCAGTACTTC
CDR3: CASSQDPTGQGIEETQYF

J: TRBJ1-1
D: NA
V: TRBV3-1/TRBV3-2
size: NA
DNA: TGTGCCAGCAGCCAATGGGGTGGGAACACTGAAGCTTTCTTT
CDR3: CASSQWGGNTEAFF

J: TRBJ2-1
D: NA
V: TRBV19
size: NA
DNA: TGTGCCAGTAGTATAGATTCCGGGTCGGGTAATGAGCAGTTCTTC
CDR3: CASSIDSGSGNEQFF